The 7 T cell receptor beta chains listed next were all sequenced from one sample in a study of blood T cell repertoires in COVID-19. Here immunoSEQ multiplex PCR was the method, and the copy in TCRdb shows in-frame clones only, minus some. This table holds 60,000 or so clones, about four fifths found once. Sequenced input: peripheral blood. The source is a woman in her forties or fifties with active or convalescent COVID-19.

In its sample, this clone was seen a few times. V usage is TRBV27 and J usage is TRBJ2-3; tentatively, D is TRBD2 (5 bases). Trimming took off 8 bases at V and 8 bases at J, with 14 bases between the two ends. The CDR3 covers 12 residues. Germline V gene lookup returns CDR1 MNHEY and CDR2 SMNVEV (reference sequence). The CDR3 is CASCIPGGTQYF. The CDR3 coding sequence is TGTGCCAGCTGTATACCAGGAGGTACGCAGTATTTT.

The chain links TRBV10-2 to TRBJ1-2; perhaps TRBD1 as D (5 bases). CDR1 is WSHSY and CDR2 is SAAADI in the germline V gene. Trimming cost V 4 bases and J 4 bases, with 10 bases left between them. This CDR3 region has 13 residues. Written as DNA, the CDR3 is TGCGCCAGCAGTGGATCGCAGGGCTATGGCTACACCTTC. Protein: CASSGSQGYGYTF.

The chain links TRBV4-3 to TRBJ1-2; D is perhaps TRBD1 (6 bases). Germline-derived CDR1 and CDR2 are LGHNA and YSLEER. Trimming removed 0 bases at V and 8 bases at J, with 13 bases between. CDR3 length: 14 amino acids. Here the CDR3 reads CASSQDRTVAGYTF. The DNA for the CDR3 is TGCGCCAGCAGCCAAGACAGGACAGTCGCCGGCTACACCTTC.

The chain combines TRBV7-9 with TRBJ2-1; 8 bases agree with TRBD2. Unmatched junction bases numbered 18, after V lost 5 bases and J lost 9 bases. There are 17 residues in the CDR3. The germline gives CDR1 SEHNR, CDR2 FQNEAQ (reference sequence). This CDR3 reads CASSPPLSGSPQREQFF. Here the CDR3 DNA reads TGTGCCAGCAGCCCCCCCCTAAGCGGGAGCCCCCAGCGTGAGCAGTTCTTC.

The chain uses TRBV5-1 and TRBJ1-1; no firm D call. Looked up from germline, CDR1 is SGHRS and CDR2 is YFSETQ. CDR3 length equals 14 residues. Trimming left V 4 bases short and J 1 base short, with 11 bases between. CDR3: CASSPSPGNTEAFF. The CDR3 nucleotides are TGCGCCAGCAGCCCCAGCCCGGGGAACACTGAAGCTTTCTTT.

The V and J genes are TRBV12-5 and TRBJ1-1; 8 nucleotides line up with TRBD1. The germline CDR1 and CDR2 sequences are LGHNT and FRNRAP. Trimming cost V 1 base and J 5 bases; bases outside gene matches: 6. The CDR3 length is 15 residues. The CDR3, as DNA: TGTGCTAGTGGTTTGGGGGGACAGGTAATGACTGAAGCTTTCTTT. As protein: CASGLGGQVMTEAFF.

This chain joins TRBV5-6 and TRBJ1-2, with TRBD1 identical over 9 bases. Germline V CDR1 and CDR2: SGHDT, YYEEEE. V was pared by 5 bases and J by 4 bases, with 6 bases of the junction left unmatched. CDR3 length: 14 amino acids. CDR3 coding DNA: TGTGCCAGCAGACCGACAGGGGGAGTCTATGGCTACACCTTC. It codes for CASRPTGGVYGYTF.